A single sample is the source of the 30 T cell receptor beta chains below, sequenced in a study of OX40 agonist ivuxolimab in advanced cancers. Data came from immunoSEQ multiplex PCR; TCRdb stores just in-frame clones and leaves some out. The sample holds about 76,000 clones; 85% are singletons and the top ten take about 0.57%. Material: CD4+ or CD8+ T cells sorted from blood, obtained in a trial of the OX40 agonist ivuxolimab. The receptors were sampled from an adult with an advanced solid tumor such as melanoma, head and neck, liver or kidney cancer.

The J gene is TRBJ2-7, the V gene TRBV13; TRBD1 matches at 7 bases. Trimming took 5 bases from V and 5 from J; bases not matched to a gene: 9. CDR1 and CDR2 from the germline V gene are PRHDT and FYEKMQ (reference sequence). This CDR3 has 14 residues. As DNA, the CDR3 is TGTGCCAGCAGCCAGACAGGGCGAAGTAACGAGCAGTACTTC. As protein: CASSQTGRSNEQYF. Full variable domain (missing parts from reference TRBV13 and TRBJ2-7): AAGVIQSPRHLIKEKRETATLKCYPIPRHDTVYWYQQGPGQDPQFLISFYEKMQSDKGSIPDRFSAQQFSDYHSELNMSSLELGDSALYFCASSQTGRSNEQYFGPGTRLTVT.

The gene calls are TRBV7-2 and TRBJ1-6, with D perhaps TRBD1 (6 bases). V was pared by 5 bases and J by 0 bases, with 20 bases between. From germline, CDR1 is SGHTA and CDR2 FQGNSA. CDR3 length: 19 residues. The CDR3 bases are TGTGCCAGCAGCGTACACAGGGTCGGGATGAGCTCCTATAATTCACCCCTCCACTTT. Translated, it gives CASSVHRVGMSSYNSPLHF.

The rearrangement links TRBV27 to TRBJ2-5; 7 bases are a match to TRBD1. V dropped 7 bases and J dropped 0; count of bases not matched to a gene: 8. Germline V CDR1 and CDR2: MNHEY, SMNVEV (reference sequence). The length of the CDR3 is 15 residues. Written as DNA, the CDR3 is TGTGCCAGCACCCCCGGGGACAGCAACCAAGAGACCCAGTACTTC. Its protein product is CASTPGDSNQETQYF.

The chain has TRBV30 and TRBJ1-2, with unresolved D. This CDR3 comprises 11 residues. Germline V gene sequence: CDR1 GTSNPN, CDR2 SVGIG (reference sequence). The V end was cut by 2 bases, the J end by 8 bases, with 9 bases between. This CDR3 reads CAWSLGEGYTF. The CDR3 DNA reads as TGTGCCTGGAGTTTGGGAGAAGGCTACACCTTC.

A note on this clone: Other DNA sequences in the same sample also yield this CDR3. The chain is built from TRBV9 and TRBJ2-3; D gene unclear. The germline CDR1 and CDR2 sequences are SGDLS and YYNGEE. The CDR3 is 14 residues long. V shed 0 bases and J shed 0 bases, with 5 bases lying between them. The CDR3 DNA reads as TGTGCCAGCAGCGTAGACGGGAGCACAGATACGCAGTATTTT. Encoded protein: CASSVDGSTDTQYF.

The V and J genes are TRBV13 and TRBJ1-6, with D unclear. CDR1 and CDR2 from the germline V gene are PRHDT and FYEKMQ (reference sequence). The CDR3 has 14 residues. The germline V and J ends were trimmed by 3 bases and 6 bases, with 9 bases remaining between them. CDR3 in DNA: TGTGCCAGCAGCTTCGGAGAACCTAATTCACCCCTCCACTTT. Amino acids: CASSFGEPNSPLHF.

The chain has TRBV7-8 and TRBJ2-7; D is possibly TRBD2 (6 bases). Germline CDR1 reads SGHVS; CDR2 reads FQNEAQ. This CDR3 region has 14 residues. Trimming left V 5 bases short and J 0 bases short, with 11 bases between. CDR3 nucleotides: TGTGCCAGCAGCGGTGGGACTTACTCCTACGAGCAGTACTTC. Its protein product is CASSGGTYSYEQYF. The entire variable domain, with the rest obtained from reference TRBV7-8 and TRBJ2-7, is as follows: GAGVSQSPRYKVAKRGQDVALRCDPISGHVSLFWYQQALGQGPEFLTYFQNEAQLDKSGLPSDRFFAERPEGSVSTLKIQRTQQEDSAVYLCASSGGTYSYEQYFGPGTRLTVT.

V gene TRBV19 combines with J gene TRBJ2-1; 14 bases agree with TRBD2. The CDR3 length is 17 residues. Germline-derived CDR1 and CDR2 are LNHDA and SQIVND (reference sequence). Trimming cost V 6 bases and J 5 bases; bases outside gene matches: 9. The chain's CDR3 is CASSQGLAGGLNNEQFF. The CDR3 region has the DNA TGTGCCAGTAGCCAAGGACTAGCGGGGGGCCTCAACAATGAGCAGTTCTTC.

The chain is built from TRBV7-2 and TRBJ2-2; D is undetermined. V lost 0 bases and J 5 bases, leaving 7 bases between the germline ends. The CDR3 contains 14 residues. In germline, CDR1 is SGHTA, CDR2 FQGNSA. For the CDR3, the DNA is TGTGCCAGCAGCTTAGCCCAAATTACCGGGGAGCTGTTTTTT. Translated: CASSLAQITGELFF.

This chain connects TRBV5-1 to TRBJ1-3; TRBD1 might be the D (6 bases). CDR1 is SGHRS and CDR2 is YFSETQ in the germline V gene. V lost 4 bases and J 0 bases, leaving 14 bases between the germline ends. This CDR3 spans 16 amino acids. CDR3: CASSLRQASSGNTIYF. CDR3 DNA: TGCGCCAGCAGCCTCCGACAGGCAAGCTCTGGAAACACCATATATTTT.

The rearrangement uses TRBV29-1 and TRBJ2-5; 12 positions agree with TRBD2. The CDR3 has 15 amino acids. Germline values: CDR1 SQVTM, CDR2 ANQGSEA. V shed 4 bases and J 9 bases; nucleotides not matched to a gene: 12. CDR3 DNA sequence: TGCAGCGTTGCCTCTAGCGGGGGGGCGTCTGTGGCCCAGTACTTC. This encodes CSVASSGGASVAQYF.

The chain links TRBV7-2 to TRBJ2-7; no definite D call. The CDR3 runs to 13 residues. The V end was cut by 4 bases, the J end by 9 bases, with 16 bases between. Germline V gene data show CDR1 as SGHTA and CDR2 as FQGNSA. The CDR3 loop is CASSSITRSRQYF. The DNA of the CDR3 is TGTGCCAGCAGCTCGATCACGCGATCGCGGCAGTACTTC. Full variable domain (missing parts from reference TRBV7-2 and TRBJ2-7): GAGVSQSPSNKVTEKGKDVELRCDPISGHTALYWYRQSLGQGLEFLIYFQGNSAPDKSGLPSDRFSAERTGGSVSTLTIQRTQQEDSAVYLCASSSITRSRQYFGPGTRLTVT.

This chain uses TRBV9 with TRBJ2-7; 10 bases are a match to TRBD1. V shed 4 bases, J shed 5 bases, and the junction held 12 bases outside the gene matches. The CDR3 totals 16 residues. CDR1 is SGDLS, CDR2 YYNGEE, per germline. The CDR3 bases are TGTGCCAGCAGCCCCTCAGGGGGACAGGGGAGGAACGAGCAGTACTTC. Translating gives CASSPSGGQGRNEQYF.

DNA for the CDR3: TGTGCCAGCAGCGGAAACCCGGGACAGGGGTCCGAGCAGTACTTC. Amino acid sequence: CASSGNPGQGSEQYF. V usage is TRBV11-2 and J usage is TRBJ2-7, with 10 bases lining up with TRBD1. J lost 6 bases, V lost 5 bases, and 10 bases had no gene match. This CDR3 comprises 15 residues. Germline CDR1 SGHAT, CDR2 FQNNGV.

This chain uses TRBV7-2 with TRBJ2-3; 8 bases are shared with TRBD1. The CDR3 covers 14 residues. CDR1 and CDR2 (germline): SGHTA, FQGNSA. V lost 5 bases to trimming and J lost 1 base; unmatched junction nucleotides: 2. The CDR3 DNA sequence: TGTGCCAGCAGCCGGGACAGGCGCACAGATACGCAGTATTTT. Protein: CASSRDRRTDTQYF.

This chain joins TRBV4-3 and TRBJ2-2; 12 positions match TRBD1. J gave up 3 bases and V 3 bases, and 2 bases lay outside the gene matches. Germline CDR1 LGHNA, CDR2 YSLEER. The CDR3 consists of 16 residues. The chain's CDR3 is CASSHRDRGHTGELFF. The CDR3, as DNA: TGCGCCAGCAGCCACCGGGACAGGGGGCACACCGGGGAGCTGTTTTTT.

V usage is TRBV7-2 and J usage is TRBJ1-6; D call uncertain. V lost 5 bases and J lost 7, with 15 bases in between. The CDR3 covers 15 residues. CDR1 is SGHTA, CDR2 FQGNSA, per germline. Here the CDR3 DNA reads TGTGCCAGCAGCGATACCGGGCACTACAATTCACCCCTCCACTTT. Translating it yields CASSDTGHYNSPLHF.

This rearrangement joins TRBV28 to TRBJ1-5; 7 bases are shared with TRBD1. The V and J ends lost 6 bases and 3 bases, in that order; junction bases with no gene match: 11. Germline V CDR1 and CDR2: MDHEN, SYDVKM. This CDR3 is built from 16 residues. This CDR3 is CASSPRTGFHNQPQHF. In DNA, the CDR3 is TGTGCCAGCAGCCCCAGGACAGGCTTTCACAATCAGCCCCAGCATTTT.

The chain is built from TRBV6-1 and TRBJ1-5; the D is unclear. The CDR3 length is 15 residues. Looked up from germline, CDR1 is MNHNS and CDR2 is SASEGT. Deletions cut 4 bases from V and 0 bases from J, with 10 bases between. In DNA, the CDR3 is TGTGCCAGCAGTGGGCAACTGAATAGCAATCAGCCCCAGCATTTT. It is translated as CASSGQLNSNQPQHF.

The rearrangement uses TRBV6-1 and TRBJ1-1; D gene ambiguous. The CDR3 has 15 amino acids. V was pared by 0 bases and J by 4 bases, with 12 bases between. Germline lookup yields CDR1 MNHNS and CDR2 SASEGT. The CDR3 protein is CASSEAGGLITEAFF. The CDR3 DNA reads as TGTGCCAGCAGTGAAGCGGGCGGATTAATCACTGAAGCTTTCTTT.

The V gene is TRBV5-1, the J gene TRBJ2-3; 10 bases line up with TRBD2. V shed 4 bases and J 5 bases; nucleotides not matched to a gene: 7. The germline V gene has CDR1 SGHRS and CDR2 YFSETQ. The CDR3 is made up of 15 amino acids. CDR3 sequence reads: CASSEAGGPEDTQYF. In DNA, the CDR3 is TGCGCCAGCAGCGAAGCGGGGGGGCCTGAAGATACGCAGTATTTT.

The V call is TRBV11-2, the J call TRBJ2-5; D is ambiguous. In germline, CDR1 is SGHAT, CDR2 FQNNGV. The CDR3 sequence is 15 residues long. V lost 1 base and J lost 0, with 9 bases in between. This CDR3 reads CASSLGLSYQETQYF. The CDR3 DNA follows: TGTGCCAGCAGCTTAGGACTTTCGTACCAAGAGACCCAGTACTTC.

This chain uses TRBV29-1 with TRBJ2-3; 7 bases fit TRBD2. The germline CDR1 and CDR2 sequences are SQVTM and ANQGSEA. J was trimmed by 6 bases and V by 4 bases; bases with no gene match: 4. This CDR3 region has 12 residues. The chain's CDR3 is CSVGGGPDTQYF. The DNA of the CDR3 is TGCAGCGTTGGGGGGGGTCCGGATACGCAGTATTTT.

This chain joins TRBV5-1 and TRBJ2-2, with D hard to call. Germline V gene sequence: CDR1 SGHRS, CDR2 YFSETQ. The CDR3 totals 12 residues. Trimming shortened V by 2 bases and J by 7 bases, and 6 bases separated the two germline ends. As DNA, the CDR3 is TGCGCCAGCAGCTTTATAAACGGGGAGCTGTTTTTT. Protein: CASSFINGELFF.

A single count supports this clone. The chain links TRBV6-5 to TRBJ2-7; no firm D call. Trimming took off 2 bases at V and 2 bases at J, with 10 bases between the two ends. This CDR3 has 14 residues. Germline V gene lookup returns CDR1 MNHEY and CDR2 SVGAGI. The DNA of the CDR3 is TGTGCCAGCAGTTACAACCCGTCGGCCTACGAGCAGTACTTC. This gives the protein CASSYNPSAYEQYF.

The genes are TRBV14 and TRBJ2-5, with 7 bases lining up with TRBD1. The junction had 7 bases not matched to a gene; V was cut back by 4 bases and J by 5 bases. Germline V lookup: CDR1 SGHDN, CDR2 FVKESK. This CDR3 region has 14 residues. CDR3 bases: TGTGCCAGCAGCCCTGGACAGGTCTACGAGACCCAGTACTTC. It specifies CASSPGQVYETQYF.

The rearrangement joins TRBV5-5 to TRBJ1-6, with 8 bases fitting TRBD1. CDR3 size: 18 residues. Germline CDR1 and CDR2: SGHKS and YYEKEE (reference sequence). V lost 0 bases to trimming and J lost 1 base; unmatched junction nucleotides: 6. The CDR3 region has the DNA TGTGCCAGCAGCTTGGCAACCAGGGGGCGATCCTATAATTCACCCCTCCACTTT. Protein sequence: CASSLATRGRSYNSPLHF.

The V call is TRBV6-5, the J call TRBJ2-5; unclear D gene. Germline V gives CDR1 MNHEY, CDR2 SVGAGI. This CDR3 comprises 14 residues. Trimming stripped 8 bases from V and 2 bases from J, with 15 bases between. The CDR3 protein is CASHHGLTQETQYF. The CDR3 DNA reads as TGTGCCAGCCATCATGGGCTTACGCAAGAGACCCAGTACTTC.

The count of this clone is one. The gene calls are TRBV18 and TRBJ2-1; 8 bases fit TRBD1. Germline lookup yields CDR1 KGHSH and CDR2 LQKENI. The CDR3 contains 15 residues. V was pared by 5 bases and J by 0 bases, with 3 bases of the junction left unmatched. The CDR3 reads CASSTQGASYNEQFF. As DNA, the CDR3 is TGTGCCAGCTCAACCCAGGGGGCCTCCTACAATGAGCAGTTCTTC.

This clone was counted once. The V gene is TRBV7-3, the J gene TRBJ2-3, with D possibly TRBD2 on 5 matching bases. The CDR3 has 13 amino acids. Between the trimmed V and J ends, which lost 5 bases and 1 base, there was a span of 7 bases. Germline V gives CDR1 SGHTA, CDR2 FQGTGA. CDR3 DNA sequence: TGTGCCAGCAGCGCCGGGGGCACAGATACGCAGTATTTT. It encodes CASSAGGTDTQYF. The full variable domain, completed using reference TRBV7-3 and TRBJ2-3, is GAGVSQTPSNKVTEKGKYVELRCDPISGHTALYWYRQSLGQGPEFLIYFQGTGAADDSGLPNDRFFAVRPEGSVSTLKIQRTERGDSAVYLCASSAGGTDTQYFGPGTRLTVL.